The 24 T cell receptor beta chains in this list originate from one sample, sequenced in a study of blood T cell repertoires in COVID-19. Clones were read by immunoSEQ multiplex PCR, and TCRdb kept only the in-frame ones, dropping some. The sample holds 150,000 to 200,000 clones, roughly 80% seen once. The sequencing sample was made of peripheral blood. These receptor sequences come from a woman in her seventies with COVID-19, enrolled during active disease.

The chain employs TRBV19 and TRBJ1-3; D is uncertain. The ends were cut back, 3 bases at V and 4 bases at J, with 16 bases in the middle. Germline V gives CDR1 LNHDA, CDR2 SQIVND (reference sequence). This CDR3 has 16 amino acids. CDR3 bases: TGTGCCAGTAGTATGAGATCGATCGGAGTAGGAAACACCATATATTTT. Protein product: CASSMRSIGVGNTIYF.

In this sample, this clone turned up once. V and J are TRBV7-8 and TRBJ1-5; D unresolved. Germline lookup yields CDR1 SGHVS and CDR2 FQNEAQ. CDR3 length: 12 amino acids. V lost 5 bases, J lost 5 bases, and 7 bases lay in between. As DNA, the CDR3 is TGTGCCAGCAGCCAAACACATCAGCCCCAGCATTTT. It specifies CASSQTHQPQHF.

This clone was seen once. The gene calls are TRBV3-1 (or the pseudogene TRBV3-2) and TRBJ2-5, with 8 bases aligning to TRBD1. Germline values: CDR1 LGHDT, CDR2 YNNKEL (reference sequence). V shed 6 bases, J shed 3 bases, and the junction held 6 bases outside the gene matches. This CDR3 contains 14 residues. The CDR3 region is CASSRGTGKETQYF. CDR3 sequence (DNA): TGTGCCAGCAGTCGAGGGACAGGCAAAGAGACCCAGTACTTC.

A single count supports this clone. The germline gene is not matched at one end of the junction; a read error may be the cause. The sample contains more than one DNA sequence encoding this CDR3. This rearrangement joins TRBV7-2 to TRBJ2-2, with D possibly TRBD2 on 6 matching bases. The CDR3 contains 13 residues. CDR1 and CDR2 from the germline V gene are SGHTA and FQGNSA. Here the CDR3 DNA reads TGTGCCAGCAGCCTAGCGCGAACCGGGGAGCTGTTTTTT. Amino acids: CASSLARTGELFF.

The chain is built from TRBV19 and TRBJ2-7; TRBD2 matches 8 bases. The CDR3 totals 14 residues. The V gene end was trimmed by 5 bases and the J gene end by 3 bases; junction bases not matched to a gene: 6. From germline, CDR1 is LNHDA and CDR2 SQIVND (reference sequence). CDR3 DNA: TGTGCCAGTAGTGCAAGCGGGAGTGGCTACGAGCAGTACTTC. Its protein product is CASSASGSGYEQYF.

This clone was seen just once. The CDR3 DNA reads as TGTGCCAGTTCCCAGGAGGGACAGGGAAGGTTCGAGCAGTACTTC. Translation: CASSQEGQGRFEQYF. The V and J genes are TRBV19 and TRBJ2-7; 9 bases agree with TRBD1. CDR3 size: 15 residues. The junction had 14 bases not matched to a gene; V was cut back by 8 bases and J by 6 bases. CDR1 LNHDA and CDR2 SQIVND come from the germline V gene (reference sequence).

The V and J genes are TRBV5-5 and TRBJ2-3; 8 nucleotides match TRBD1. This CDR3 is 14 amino acids long. In germline, CDR1 is SGHKS, CDR2 YYEKEE (reference sequence). V trimming: 0 bases; J trimming: 7 bases; junction bases outside the gene matches: 4. The CDR3 DNA follows: TGTGCCAGCAGCTTGGCAGGGGGCTTCAATACGCAGTATTTT. The encoded protein is CASSLAGGFNTQYF.

This rearrangement joins TRBV18 to TRBJ1-2; D is undetermined. The germline CDR1 and CDR2 sequences are KGHSH and LQKENI. V shed 1 base and J shed 0 bases, with 9 bases lying between them. CDR3 length: 15 residues. The CDR3 region has the DNA TGTGCCAGCTCACCACGACTCGCACCTAACTATGGCTACACCTTC. This translates into CASSPRLAPNYGYTF.

The chain couples TRBV30 to TRBJ1-3; no clear D gene. This CDR3 has 12 residues. Germline V lookup: CDR1 GTSNPN, CDR2 SVGIG (reference sequence). Trimming took 3 bases from V and 1 from J, leaving 4 bases between them. The CDR3, as DNA: TGTGCCTGGAGGTTATCTGGAAACACCATATATTTT. Encoded protein: CAWRLSGNTIYF. Based on the CDR3 plus reference TRBV30 and TRBJ1-3, the full variable domain is SQTIHQWPATLVQPVGSPLSLECTVEGTSNPNLYWYRQAAGRGLQLLFYSVGIGQISSEVPQNLSASRPQDRQFILSSKKLLLSDSGFYLCAWRLSGNTIYFGEGSWLTVV.

The rearrangement links TRBV28 to TRBJ2-1; D might be TRBD1 (5 bases). Germline V gene data show CDR1 as MDHEN and CDR2 as SYDVKM. Between the trimmed V and J ends, which lost 2 bases and 3 bases, there was a span of 17 bases. The CDR3 has 17 amino acids. The CDR3 sequence: CASSLLGAGNSYNEQFF. The CDR3 nucleotides are TGTGCCAGCAGTTTACTAGGGGCCGGAAACAGCTACAATGAGCAGTTCTTC.

The sample holds one count of this clone. This rearrangement joins TRBV28 to TRBJ1-1, with D perhaps matching TRBD1 (6 bases). V was clipped by 2 bases and J by 5 bases, with 18 bases between them. CDR1 is MDHEN, CDR2 SYDVKM, per germline. The CDR3 spans 16 residues. The CDR3 nucleotides read TGTGCCAGCAGTTTACGTACGGGGGGCCCGGGAACTGAAGCTTTCTTT. Encoded protein: CASSLRTGGPGTEAFF.

This clone was detected only a few times. The V gene is TRBV3-1 (or the pseudogene TRBV3-2), the J gene TRBJ2-2, with a tentative D call TRBD2 (5 bases). The CDR3 consists of 17 residues. Trimming removed 1 base from V and 2 bases from J, with 14 bases in between. The V gene's germline CDR1 is LGHDT and CDR2 YNNKEL (reference sequence). The CDR3 spells CASSQVGSNPNTGELFF. In DNA form, the CDR3 reads TGTGCCAGCAGCCAAGTTGGGAGTAACCCTAACACCGGGGAGCTGTTTTTT.

The chain carries TRBV11-2 and TRBJ2-1; a weak D match, TRBD2 (7 bases). The CDR3 is made up of 14 amino acids. Germline CDR1 reads SGHAT; CDR2 reads FQNNGV. Trimming took off 5 bases at V and 8 bases at J, with 16 bases between the two ends. For the CDR3, the DNA is TGTGCCAGCAGCCCTTGGGGGGGGGCCGATGAGCAGTTCTTC. It translates to CASSPWGGADEQFF.

The chain is built from TRBV19 and TRBJ1-1; possibly TRBD1 for D (5 bases). The CDR3 totals 12 residues. The germline CDR1 and CDR2 sequences are LNHDA and SQIVND (reference sequence). V shed 7 bases and J shed 5 bases, with 11 bases lying between them. For the CDR3, the DNA is TGTGCCAGTAAAGCAGGGTGGACTGAAGCTTTCTTT. Amino acid sequence: CASKAGWTEAFF.

V usage is TRBV27 and J usage is TRBJ1-5; 8 bases agree with TRBD1. CDR1 is MNHEY, CDR2 SMNVEV, per germline (reference sequence). With V trimmed by 5 bases and J by 8 bases, 8 bases remained unmatched. The CDR3 length is 14 residues. The CDR3 protein is CASSPRQGAEPQHF. The CDR3 bases are TGTGCCAGCAGTCCCCGGCAGGGGGCAGAGCCCCAGCATTTT.

The chain links TRBV5-4 to TRBJ2-7; 10 nucleotides match TRBD1. The CDR3 contains 15 residues. Germline-derived CDR1 and CDR2 are SGHNT and YYREEE (reference sequence). Trimming at V came to 4 bases and at J to 7 bases, leaving 11 bases not matched to a gene. CDR3 region: CASSRDMTGGREQYF. The CDR3 DNA is TGTGCCAGCAGCCGAGATATGACAGGGGGCCGGGAGCAGTACTTC.

In this sample, this clone turned up once. The chain carries TRBV2 and TRBJ1-5; 10 bases fit TRBD1. The CDR3 runs to 14 residues. CDR1 and CDR2 (germline): SNHLY, FYNNEI. The J segment lost 5 bases and the V segment lost 6 bases, leaving 4 bases of the junction unmatched. CDR3 amino acids: CASSRQGADQPQHF. CDR3 DNA: TGTGCCAGCAGCAGACAGGGGGCGGATCAGCCCCAGCATTTT.

The rearrangement uses TRBV11-3 and TRBJ1-1; D might be TRBD1 (5 bases). Germline CDR1 reads SGHNT; CDR2 reads YENEEA. The V and J ends lost 4 bases and 2 bases respectively, with 8 bases between them. This CDR3 has 13 residues. CDR3 sequence: CASSSTANTEAFF. CDR3 nucleotide sequence: TGTGCCAGCAGCTCGACAGCAAACACTGAAGCTTTCTTT. The full variable domain, rest sourced from reference TRBV11-3 and TRBJ1-1, is EAGVVQSPRYKIIEKKQPVAFWCNPISGHNTLYWYLQNLGQGPELLIRYENEEAVDDSQLPKDRFSAERLKGVDSTLKIQPAELGDSAVYLCASSSTANTEAFFGQGTRLTVV.

This clone was counted between two and nine times. V and J are TRBV3-1 (or the pseudogene TRBV3-2) and TRBJ1-5, with no clear D. V gave up 1 base and J gave up 3 bases, with 4 bases separating them. The CDR3 has 13 residues. Per germline, CDR1 LGHDT and CDR2 YNNKEL (reference sequence). The CDR3 DNA is TGTGCCAGCAGCCAAGGTAACAATCAGCCCCAGCATTTT. Translating gives CASSQGNNQPQHF.

This clone was picked up many times. The chain carries TRBV24-1 and TRBJ2-2, with D possibly TRBD2 on 6 matching bases. There are 15 residues in the CDR3. The V and J ends lost 9 bases and 1 base respectively, with 14 bases between them. Germline V lookup: CDR1 KGHDR, CDR2 SFDVKD. In DNA form, the CDR3 reads TGTGCCACCGGAGTTGGGCGGGGGAACACCGGGGAGCTGTTTTTT. Translating gives CATGVGRGNTGELFF.

The chain couples TRBV9 to TRBJ2-7, with D possibly TRBD1 on 6 matching bases. The CDR3 contains 14 residues. V was shortened by 4 bases and J by 2 bases, with 13 bases between the two germline ends. The germline V gene has CDR1 SGDLS and CDR2 YYNGEE. CDR3 in DNA: TGTGCCAGCAGCTCTCGGGACATGACCTACGAGCAGTACTTC. Translation: CASSSRDMTYEQYF.

The rearrangement joins TRBV7-9 to TRBJ2-1; 11 nucleotides match TRBD1. Per germline, CDR1 SEHNR and CDR2 FQNEAQ (reference sequence). This CDR3 contains 17 residues. Trimming removed 0 bases from V and 8 bases from J; junction bases left unmatched: 9. CDR3: CASSLAQRDRGVDEQFF. The CDR3 DNA follows: TGTGCCAGCAGCTTAGCGCAGCGGGACAGGGGGGTCGATGAGCAGTTCTTC.

V usage is TRBV3-1 (or the pseudogene TRBV3-2) and J usage is TRBJ1-2; 9 nucleotides line up with TRBD1. V shed 5 bases, J shed 7 bases, and the junction held 8 bases outside the gene matches. CDR1 LGHDT and CDR2 YNNKEL come from the germline V gene (reference sequence). CDR3 length: 14 residues. CDR3 region: CASSTPGQGSGYTF. The CDR3, as DNA: TGTGCCAGCAGCACGCCGGGACAGGGCTCTGGCTACACCTTC.

This chain connects TRBV2 to TRBJ1-3; 8 bases line up with TRBD1. V was pared by 5 bases and J by 2 bases, with 5 bases of the junction left unmatched. Per germline, CDR1 SNHLY and CDR2 FYNNEI. The CDR3 extends over 15 amino acids. DNA of the CDR3: TGTGCCAGCAGTTTACAGGGGGTTACTGGAAACACCATATATTTT. This gives the protein CASSLQGVTGNTIYF.